This T cell receptor (beta chain) came from a study of cytomegalovirus exposure and HLA in healthy donors. Study as a whole: Of all 400 or so donors who were genotyped, around 82% belonged to the Caucasian-associated ancestry cluster. Overall study findings and caveats: TCR beta V- and J-gene trimming, according to a later analysis, was linked to a missense DCLRE1C variant. Reportedly, diagnosis of cytomegalovirus status by the classifier showed high specificity and sensitivity. A few CMV-associated chains proved CMV antigen-specific in vitro.

To note about this clone: The antigen remains undetermined. The identical CDR3 is also encoded by other nucleotide sequences in the sample.

The study ran its PCR with 60 Vbeta and 13 Jbeta primers. Produced via immunoSEQ multiplex PCR; TCRdb's table is partial and in-frame only. The table shows about 200,000 clones, with almost 70% occurring only once. Germline assignment: CDR1 MNHEY and CDR2 SVGAGI. CDR3 length: 15 residues. V dropped 3 bases and J dropped 0 bases, with 9 bases sitting between them. This receptor was taken from a man in his forties or fifties in good health and CMV-seropositive. The rearrangement joins TRBV6-5 to TRBJ1-3; D not certain. The sequencing sample was made of PBMCs. The CDR3 sequence: CASSYRGSSGNTIYF. For the CDR3, the DNA is TGTGCCAGCAGTTATAGAGGGAGCTCTGGAAACACCATATATTTT.